The clone carrying this TCR beta chain was found a few times. The antigen is unknown. The entry originates in a study of identical twins. Overall study results and limits: Modelling underestimated the level of out-of-frame TCR alpha sharing observed in monozygotic twins.

TCRdb itself ran the 5' RACE reads through MiXCR, one entry per CDR3 protein. The sample includes hundreds of thousands of distinct CDR3 sequences, 8.5% to 9.5% seen only once; the top ten take 0.8% to 1%. These data were also reused for a study on yellow fever vaccine responses in identical twins.

Input material: PBMCs. The sequence came from a young woman in good health.

CDR3 nucleotide sequence: TGCGCCAGCAGCTTGGAACCTAGCGGGGGGGTCAATGAGCAGTTCTTC. Residues: CASSLEPSGGVNEQFF. The chain carries TRBV5-1 and TRBJ2-1; TRBD2 matches 12 bases. V trimming: 0 bases; J trimming: 6 bases; junction bases outside the gene matches: 4. Per germline, CDR1 SGHRS and CDR2 YFSETQ. This CDR3 has 16 residues.